Presented here are 30 T cell receptor beta chains from one specimen sequenced in a study of blood T cell repertoires in COVID-19. Sequencing used immunoSEQ multiplex PCR; TCRdb keeps in-frame clones, though not all of them. The data contain some 400,000 clones, about 90% of them seen just once; the ten biggest clones take up approximately 2.5%. The sequenced sample consisted of peripheral blood. The receptors here all came from a woman aged 55 to 70 with COVID-19, enrolled during active disease.

This sequence joins TRBV6-6 and TRBJ2-4; D is unclear. V was shortened by 0 bases and J by 0 bases, with 9 bases between the two germline ends. Germline V gives CDR1 MNHNY, CDR2 SVGAGI (reference sequence). The CDR3 covers 16 residues. CDR3 sequence (DNA): TGTGCCAGCAGTTACTCGATCGGGTTAGCCAAAAACATTCAGTACTTC. The encoded protein is CASSYSIGLAKNIQYF.

The chain couples TRBV10-3 to TRBJ1-6, with 10 nucleotides matching TRBD1. The V gene end was trimmed by 3 bases and the J gene end by 6 bases; junction bases not matched to a gene: 2. The CDR3 consists of 15 residues. Germline lookup yields CDR1 ENHRY and CDR2 SYGVKD. Here the CDR3 DNA reads TGTGCCATCAGTGACCGGGACAGGGGTAATTCACCCCTCCACTTT. Its translation: CAISDRDRGNSPLHF.

The J gene is TRBJ1-2, the V gene TRBV27; 11 positions agree with TRBD1. This CDR3 is built from 17 residues. The germline V gene has CDR1 MNHEY and CDR2 SMNVEV (reference sequence). V shed 4 bases, J shed 5 bases, and the junction held 12 bases outside the gene matches. CDR3 DNA: TGTGCCAGCAGTTCGGGACAGGGGGACAACTACCTATATGGCTACACCTTC. Protein sequence: CASSSGQGDNYLYGYTF.

The rearrangement links TRBV7-2 to TRBJ1-3; maybe TRBD1 (5 bases). CDR1 and CDR2 from the germline V gene are SGHTA and FQGNSA. V was clipped by 4 bases and J by 4 bases, with 11 bases between them. This CDR3 spans 14 amino acids. The CDR3 is CASSSGVGGNTIYF. The CDR3 region has the DNA TGTGCCAGCAGCTCGGGGGTAGGGGGAAACACCATATATTTT. Using reference TRBV7-2 and TRBJ1-3 for the parts outside the CDR3, the full variable domain is GAGVSQSPSNKVTEKGKDVELRCDPISGHTALYWYRQSLGQGLEFLIYFQGNSAPDKSGLPSDRFSAERTGGSVSTLTIQRTQQEDSAVYLCASSSGVGGNTIYFGEGSWLTVV.

The CDR3, as DNA: TGTGCCAGCAGCCAAGATCGGAGGGAAAATGGCTACACCTTC. Translated: CASSQDRRENGYTF. The rearrangement uses TRBV14 and TRBJ1-2; the D is unclear. Trimming took 0 bases from V and 6 from J, leaving 11 bases between them. Germline V gene lookup returns CDR1 SGHDN and CDR2 FVKESK. This CDR3 contains 14 residues. The full variable domain, rest sourced from reference TRBV14 and TRBJ1-2, is EAGVTQFPSHSVIEKGQTVTLRCDPISGHDNLYWYRRVMGKEIKFLLHFVKESKQDESGMPNNRFLAERTGGTYSTLKVQPAELEDSGVYFCASSQDRRENGYTFGSGTRLTVV.

Concerning this clone: This same CDR3 is encoded by further DNA sequences in the sample. The chain combines TRBV5-1 with TRBJ2-7; 7 nucleotides match TRBD1. V lost 2 bases, J lost 1 base, and 0 bases stayed unmatched. The CDR3 has 13 residues. Germline CDR1 reads SGHRS; CDR2 reads YFSETQ. The CDR3 spells CASSLQGSYEQYF. CDR3 in DNA: TGCGCCAGCAGCTTACAGGGGTCCTACGAGCAGTACTTC.

Only one count was recorded for this clone. The J gene is TRBJ1-1, the V gene TRBV4-1; D ambiguous. Germline lookup yields CDR1 MGHRA and CDR2 YSYEKL. V was trimmed by 2 bases and J by 1 base, leaving 11 bases between them. The CDR3 is made up of 15 amino acids. In DNA form, the CDR3 reads TGCGCCAGCAGCCAAAGTGGGGAGTGGAACACTGAAGCTTTCTTT. Translating it yields CASSQSGEWNTEAFF.

The chain recombines TRBV7-2 with TRBJ2-1; TRBD2 agrees at 11 bases. The CDR3 totals 15 residues. The ends lost 2 bases at V and 8 bases at J; junction bases unmatched: 5. The germline V gene has CDR1 SGHTA and CDR2 FQGNSA. The CDR3 DNA sequence: TGTGCCAGCAGCTTACGACTAGCGGGGAAGGATGAGCAGTTCTTC. Its protein is CASSLRLAGKDEQFF.

The chain carries TRBV5-1 and TRBJ2-1, with TRBD2 matching over 15 bases. CDR3 length: 18 amino acids. V trimming: 5 bases; J trimming: 0 bases; junction bases outside the gene matches: 6. Germline V lookup: CDR1 SGHRS, CDR2 YFSETQ. The DNA for the CDR3 is TGCGCCAGCAGTTCCGGGACTAGCGGGGGGAACTCCTACAATGAGCAGTTCTTC. It is translated as CASSSGTSGGNSYNEQFF.

The chain has TRBV4-1 and TRBJ2-5; the match to TRBD2 covers 8 bases. V gave up 4 bases and J gave up 2 bases; unmatched junction bases: 9. There are 16 residues in the CDR3. Germline V lookup: CDR1 MGHRA, CDR2 YSYEKL. CDR3 amino acids: CASSPGATSAQETQYF. In DNA, the CDR3 is TGCGCCAGCAGCCCCGGAGCGACTAGCGCGCAAGAGACCCAGTACTTC.

The chain uses TRBV6-5 and TRBJ1-1; 7 bases are a match to TRBD1. CDR1 and CDR2 from the germline V gene are MNHEY and SVGAGI. V gave up 5 bases and J gave up 1 base; unmatched junction bases: 4. The CDR3 covers 14 residues. Here the CDR3 DNA reads TGTGCCAGCAGTCTACAGGGGTGGAACACTGAAGCTTTCTTT. It yields the protein CASSLQGWNTEAFF.

The table lists this clone with a count of one. The V call is TRBV9, the J call TRBJ1-2; the D gene is possibly TRBD1 (6 bases). Per germline, CDR1 SGDLS and CDR2 YYNGEE. Trimming took off 3 bases at V and 4 bases at J, with 13 bases between the two ends. CDR3 size: 14 residues. CDR3 amino acids: CASSAGTSGYGYTF. The CDR3 nucleotides read TGTGCCAGCAGCGCCGGGACAAGTGGCTATGGCTACACCTTC. The entire variable domain, with the rest obtained from reference TRBV9 and TRBJ1-2, is as follows: DSGVTQTPKHLITATGQRVTLRCSPRSGDLSVYWYQQSLDQGLQFLIQYYNGEERAKGNILERFSAQQFPDLHSELNLSSLELGDSALYFCASSAGTSGYGYTFGSGTRLTVV.

V and J are TRBV5-1 and TRBJ1-6, with 10 bases that match TRBD1. This CDR3 region has 16 residues. Trimming removed 2 bases from V and 8 bases from J; junction bases left unmatched: 7. Germline CDR1 SGHRS, CDR2 YFSETQ. The CDR3 loop is CASSFGQGVDDSPLHF. CDR3 in DNA: TGCGCCAGCAGCTTTGGACAGGGGGTAGATGATTCACCCCTCCACTTT. Together with reference TRBV5-1 and TRBJ1-6, the CDR3 gives the full variable domain: KAGVTQTPRYLIKTRGQQVTLSCSPISGHRSVSWYQQTPGQGLQFLFEYFSETQRNKGNFPGRFSGRQFSNSRSEMNVSTLELGDSALYLCASSFGQGVDDSPLHFGNGTRLTVT.

This rearrangement joins TRBV11-2 to TRBJ1-1, with 9 bases fitting TRBD1. J gave up 1 base and V 5 bases, and 2 bases lay outside the gene matches. The CDR3 sequence is 14 residues long. CDR1 SGHAT and CDR2 FQNNGV come from the germline V gene. The CDR3 here is CASSVGQGNTEAFF. Here the CDR3 DNA reads TGTGCCAGCAGCGTGGGACAGGGGAACACTGAAGCTTTCTTT.

The chain links TRBV28 to TRBJ2-5, with D uncertain. CDR1 is MDHEN, CDR2 SYDVKM, per germline. Trimming shortened V by 6 bases and J by 2 bases, and 19 bases separated the two germline ends. The CDR3 has 16 residues. The CDR3 DNA is TGTGCCAGCAGCAATGACATTTTGGGTATTCAAGAGACCCAGTACTTC. Its translation: CASSNDILGIQETQYF.

The chain couples TRBV30 to TRBJ2-5, with D unclear. V lost 0 bases and J lost 1, with 6 bases in between. Germline CDR1 is GTSNPN and CDR2 is SVGIG (reference sequence). The length of the CDR3 is 13 residues. The CDR3 DNA reads TGTGCCTGGAGTGTAACTACCCAAGAGACCCAGTACTTC. Translation: CAWSVTTQETQYF.

The chain links TRBV5-1 to TRBJ2-5; TRBD1 might be the D (6 bases). CDR1 and CDR2 from the germline V gene are SGHRS and YFSETQ. The CDR3 is 12 amino acids. V shed 3 bases and J shed 5 bases, with 8 bases lying between them. Here the CDR3 DNA reads TGCGCCAGCAGCTGGGGGCAGGAGACCCAGTACTTC. It yields the protein CASSWGQETQYF.

The DNA of the CDR3 is TGTGCCAGCAGCTTAGAAGGCCAGGGAAAACCTGAAGCTTTCTTT. This translates into CASSLEGQGKPEAFF. The chain carries TRBV13 and TRBJ1-1, with D perhaps matching TRBD1 (5 bases). The CDR3 is made up of 15 amino acids. The V end lost 1 base, the J end lost 6 bases, and 15 bases lay between the germline ends. Germline V gene data show CDR1 as PRHDT and CDR2 as FYEKMQ (reference sequence).

The chain links TRBV28 to TRBJ2-5; TRBD2 matches 7 bases. The germline gives CDR1 MDHEN, CDR2 SYDVKM. The CDR3 totals 16 residues. After removal of 6 bases from V and 5 bases from J, the junction contained 15 bases not matched to a gene. The CDR3 is CASRSPGLSGAETQYF. For the CDR3, the DNA is TGTGCCAGCAGATCACCGGGACTATCTGGGGCCGAGACCCAGTACTTC.

The gene calls are TRBV7-3 and TRBJ2-5, with D perhaps TRBD2 (6 bases). V shed 5 bases and J shed 4 bases, with 11 bases lying between them. The CDR3 contains 13 residues. Per germline, CDR1 SGHTA and CDR2 FQGTGA. The CDR3 sequence is CASSRGGPETQYF. The CDR3, as DNA: TGTGCCAGCAGCCGGGGAGGTCCAGAGACCCAGTACTTC.

The chain employs TRBV6-5 and TRBJ2-4; D might be TRBD2 (5 bases). CDR1 is MNHEY and CDR2 is SVGAGI in the germline V gene. The CDR3 consists of 14 residues. Trimming shortened V by 9 bases and J by 1 base, and 13 bases separated the two germline ends. The CDR3 here is CASTPGGAKNIQYF. The CDR3, as DNA: TGTGCCAGTACGCCAGGCGGGGCCAAAAACATTCAGTACTTC.

To note about this clone: The sample holds other DNA sequences that translate to the same CDR3. This sequence joins TRBV6-5 and TRBJ1-1, with D possibly TRBD1 on 5 matching bases. The V end lost 6 bases, the J end lost 1 base, and 9 bases lay between the germline ends. Per germline, CDR1 MNHEY and CDR2 SVGAGI. The CDR3 spans 13 residues. The CDR3 sequence: CASSGGRNTEAFF. CDR3 bases: TGTGCCAGCAGCGGGGGGAGGAACACTGAAGCTTTCTTT.

The chain is built from TRBV10-3 and TRBJ1-2, with TRBD1 as a possible D gene (5 bases). In germline, CDR1 is ENHRY, CDR2 SYGVKD. Between the trimmed V and J ends, which lost 6 bases and 8 bases, there was a span of 16 bases. The CDR3 covers 13 residues. The CDR3 loop reads CAISLDTLGGYTF. CDR3 bases: TGTGCCATCAGCCTGGACACCCTGGGGGGCTACACCTTC.

The V and J genes are TRBV6-2 or TRBV6-3 and TRBJ2-5; 10 bases are shared with TRBD1. The V gene end was trimmed by 5 bases and the J gene end by 3 bases; junction bases not matched to a gene: 12. Germline lookup yields CDR1 MNHEY and CDR2 SVGEGT. The CDR3 has 17 residues. The CDR3 DNA reads TGTGCCAGCAGTCGTCCCTCCGGGACAGGGGTGAAAGAGACCCAGTACTTC. Amino acids: CASSRPSGTGVKETQYF.

The V gene is TRBV27, the J gene TRBJ1-5; tentatively, D is TRBD1 (5 bases). Looked up from germline, CDR1 is MNHEY and CDR2 is SMNVEV (reference sequence). Trimming shortened V by 5 bases and J by 4 bases, and 6 bases separated the two germline ends. The CDR3 spans 12 residues. CDR3: CASSDRNQPQHF. The CDR3 DNA follows: TGTGCCAGCAGTGACAGAAATCAGCCCCAGCATTTT.

The rearrangement links TRBV14 to TRBJ1-5; D perhaps matches TRBD1 (5 bases). The CDR3 has 14 amino acids. Germline lookup yields CDR1 SGHDN and CDR2 FVKESK. V lost 4 bases, J lost 10 bases, and 17 bases lay in between. The CDR3 is CASSPPGPPSPQHF. The CDR3 coding sequence is TGTGCCAGCAGCCCACCAGGGCCTCCCTCACCCCAGCATTTT.

The chain combines TRBV9 with TRBJ1-1; no reliable D call. Germline V gives CDR1 SGDLS, CDR2 YYNGEE. The CDR3 runs 14 residues. V lost 6 bases to trimming and J lost 0 bases, with 12 bases between them. CDR3 DNA: TGTGCCAGCACCTACGGGGTCATGAACACTGAAGCTTTCTTT. Protein: CASTYGVMNTEAFF.

This chain connects TRBV15 to TRBJ2-1; a possible D gene is TRBD1 (7 bases). Germline V lookup: CDR1 LNHNV, CDR2 YYDKDF (reference sequence). This CDR3 is built from 14 residues. Trimming took 3 bases from V and 7 from J, leaving 13 bases between them. The CDR3 DNA sequence: TGTGCCACCAGCAGTCAGGGGGGCCGGAATGAGCAGTTCTTC. It encodes CATSSQGGRNEQFF.

This CDR3 is CASSLGTGARMNTEAFF. The CDR3 DNA reads as TGCGCCAGCAGCTTAGGGACAGGGGCTAGAATGAACACTGAAGCTTTCTTT. The V and J genes are TRBV5-1 and TRBJ1-1; 10 bases map to TRBD1. The CDR3 sequence is 17 residues long. V trimming: 2 bases; J trimming: 0 bases; junction bases outside the gene matches: 7. Germline V gene sequence: CDR1 SGHRS, CDR2 YFSETQ.

This chain uses TRBV7-2 with TRBJ1-1; D is uncertain. V dropped 4 bases and J dropped 0 bases, with 3 bases sitting between them. The length of the CDR3 is 12 residues. Germline V lookup: CDR1 SGHTA, CDR2 FQGNSA. This chain's CDR3 is CASSYLNTEAFF. As DNA, the CDR3 is TGTGCCAGCAGCTACTTGAACACTGAAGCTTTCTTT.